The present T cell receptor beta chain was sequenced within a study of blood T cell repertoires in COVID-19. Looking at the study overall: Samples taken during acute and convalescent COVID-19 were collected in the United States, Italy and Spain. Nucleic acid was either cDNA or gDNA, and it came from T cells, B-cell-depleted T cells, or PBMCs.

Germline V gene sequence: CDR1 SGHDT, CDR2 YYEEEE. The CDR3 has 14 amino acids. The germline V and J ends were trimmed by 0 bases and 7 bases, with 8 bases remaining between them. Original processing methods: Quantification of nucleated cells was approximated via reference gene primer amplification. The table came from immunoSEQ multiplex PCR; TCRdb's copy has only in-frame clones and leaves some out. From that table come the V and J calls and clone size; the DNA was used to work out D and trimming. In the table there are under 130,000 clones, over 65% of which are singletons. The sequence came from a human donor in a cohort sampled during active COVID-19. The sample was peripheral blood. The rearrangement links TRBV5-6 to TRBJ1-6; D might be TRBD1 (5 bases). The CDR3 DNA is TGTGCCAGCAGCTTGGCAGGGAGGAATTCACCCCTCCACTTT. It is translated as CASSLAGRNSPLHF.